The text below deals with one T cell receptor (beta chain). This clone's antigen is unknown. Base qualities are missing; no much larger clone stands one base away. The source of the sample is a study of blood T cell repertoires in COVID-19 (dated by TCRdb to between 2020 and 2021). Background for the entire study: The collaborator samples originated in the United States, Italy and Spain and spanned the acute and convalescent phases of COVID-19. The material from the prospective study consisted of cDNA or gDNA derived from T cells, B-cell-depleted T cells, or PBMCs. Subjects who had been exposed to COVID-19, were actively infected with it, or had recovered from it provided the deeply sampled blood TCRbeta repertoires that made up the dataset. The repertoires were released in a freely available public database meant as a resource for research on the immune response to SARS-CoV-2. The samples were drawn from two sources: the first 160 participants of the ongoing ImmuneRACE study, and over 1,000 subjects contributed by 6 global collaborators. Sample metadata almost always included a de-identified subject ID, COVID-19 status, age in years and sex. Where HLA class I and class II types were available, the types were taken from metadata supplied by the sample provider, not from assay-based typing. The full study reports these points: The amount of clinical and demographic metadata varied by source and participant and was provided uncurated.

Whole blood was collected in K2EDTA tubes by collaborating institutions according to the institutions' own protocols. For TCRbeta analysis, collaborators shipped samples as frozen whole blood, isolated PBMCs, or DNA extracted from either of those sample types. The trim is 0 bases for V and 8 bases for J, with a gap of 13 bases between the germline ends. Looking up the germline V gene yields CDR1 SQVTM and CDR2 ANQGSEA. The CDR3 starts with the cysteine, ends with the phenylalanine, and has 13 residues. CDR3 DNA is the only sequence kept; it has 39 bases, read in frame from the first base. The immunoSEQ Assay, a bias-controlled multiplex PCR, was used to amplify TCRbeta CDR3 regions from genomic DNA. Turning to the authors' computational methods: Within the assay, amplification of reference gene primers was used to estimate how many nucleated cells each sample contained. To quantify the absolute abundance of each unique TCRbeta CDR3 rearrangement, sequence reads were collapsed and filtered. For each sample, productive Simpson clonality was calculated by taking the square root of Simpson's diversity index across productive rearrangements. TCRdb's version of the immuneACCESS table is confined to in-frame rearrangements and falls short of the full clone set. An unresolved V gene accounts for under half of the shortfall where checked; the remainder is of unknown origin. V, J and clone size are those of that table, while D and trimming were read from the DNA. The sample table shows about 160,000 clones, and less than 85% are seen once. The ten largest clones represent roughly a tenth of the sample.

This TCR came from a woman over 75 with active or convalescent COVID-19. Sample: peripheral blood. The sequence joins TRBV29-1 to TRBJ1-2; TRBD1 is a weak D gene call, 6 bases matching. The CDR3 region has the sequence CSVEEAGAKGYTF. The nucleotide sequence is TGCAGCGTTGAAGAAGCGGGGGCGAAAGGCTACACCTTC.